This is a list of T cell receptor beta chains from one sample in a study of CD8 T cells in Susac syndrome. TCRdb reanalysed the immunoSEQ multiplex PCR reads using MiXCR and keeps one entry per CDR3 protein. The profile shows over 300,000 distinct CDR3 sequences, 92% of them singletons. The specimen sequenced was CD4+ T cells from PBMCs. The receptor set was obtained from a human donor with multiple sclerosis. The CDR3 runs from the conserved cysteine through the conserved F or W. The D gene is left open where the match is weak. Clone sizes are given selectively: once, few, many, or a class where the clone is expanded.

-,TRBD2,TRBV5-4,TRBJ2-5,CASSASGGRGETQYF,TGTGCCAGCAGCGCTAGCGGGGGGCGGGGGGAGACCCAGTACTTC
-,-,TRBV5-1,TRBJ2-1,CASSRSQRSYNEQFF,TGCGCCAGCAGCCGATCCCAGCGGAGCTACAATGAGCAGTTCTTC
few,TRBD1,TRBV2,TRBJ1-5,CASSPTGGWSNQPQHF,TGTGCCAGCAGTCCAACAGGGGGCTGGAGCAATCAGCCCCAGCATTTT
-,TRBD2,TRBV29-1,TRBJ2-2,CSVRVAGVGELFF,TGCAGCGTTAGGGTAGCGGGGGTTGGGGAGCTGTTTTTT
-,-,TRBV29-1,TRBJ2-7,CSVARALADYEQYF,TGCAGCGTTGCCCGGGCGCTAGCCGACTACGAGCAGTACTTC
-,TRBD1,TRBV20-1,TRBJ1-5,CSARDNRGRQPQHF,TGCAGTGCTAGAGATAACAGGGGGCGTCAGCCCCAGCATTTT
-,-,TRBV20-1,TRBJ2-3,CSARDFGADTQYF,TGCAGTGCTAGAGATTTCGGGGCAGATACGCAGTATTTT
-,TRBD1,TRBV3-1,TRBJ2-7,CASGLGQSYEQYF,TGTGCCAGCGGACTGGGACAGAGCTACGAGCAGTACTTC
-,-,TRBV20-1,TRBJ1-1,CSASPSGRRDTEAFF,TGCAGTGCTAGTCCTTCGGGGCGTCGGGACACTGAAGCTTTCTTT
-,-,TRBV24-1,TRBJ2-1,CATMARGPISYNEQFF,TGTGCCACCATGGCGCGGGGGCCGATCTCCTACAATGAGCAGTTCTTC
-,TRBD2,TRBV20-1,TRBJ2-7,CSAKGSLADTYEQYF,TGCAGTGCTAAAGGATCCCTAGCGGATACTTACGAGCAGTACTTC
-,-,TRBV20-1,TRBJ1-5,CSARRTGNQPQHF,TGCAGTGCTCGAAGGACGGGGAATCAGCCCCAGCATTTT
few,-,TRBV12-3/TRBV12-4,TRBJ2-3,CASSFGSTDTQYF,TGTGCCAGCAGTTTCGGCAGCACAGATACGCAGTATTTT
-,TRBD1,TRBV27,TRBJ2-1,CASSRDRTYNEQFF,TGTGCCAGCAGCCGGGACAGGACTTACAATGAGCAGTTCTTC
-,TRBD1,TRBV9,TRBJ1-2,CASSVSGTAPYGYTF,TGTGCCAGCAGCGTATCCGGGACAGCCCCATATGGCTACACCTTC
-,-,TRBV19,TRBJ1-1,CASRPTRDTEAFF,TGTGCCAGTAGGCCCACCCGCGACACTGAAGCTTTCTTT
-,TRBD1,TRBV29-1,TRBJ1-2,CSGRTGGHGYTF,TGCAGCGGCAGGACAGGGGGCCATGGCTACACCTTC
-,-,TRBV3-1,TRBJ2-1,CASSQDGQWGEQFF,TGTGCCAGCAGCCAAGATGGGCAGTGGGGTGAGCAGTTCTTC
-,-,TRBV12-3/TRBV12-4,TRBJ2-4,CASSHGAVTKNIQYF,TGTGCCAGCAGCCACGGGGCAGTCACCAAAAACATTCAGTACTTC
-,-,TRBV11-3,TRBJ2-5,CASSGTGRTETQYF,TGTGCCAGCAGCGGAACAGGGAGGACGGAGACCCAGTACTTC
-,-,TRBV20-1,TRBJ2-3,CSARTTDTQYF,TGCAGTGCAAGGACTACAGATACGCAGTATTTT
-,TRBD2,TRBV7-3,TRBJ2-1,CASSRIGGLAGVISSYNEQFF,TGTGCCAGCAGCCGGATAGGGGGGCTAGCGGGAGTAATATCCTCCTACAATGAGCAGTTCTTC
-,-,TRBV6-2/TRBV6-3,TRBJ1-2,CASSYPDVRVTF,TGTGCCAGCAGTTACCCGGACGTCCGGGTCACCTTC
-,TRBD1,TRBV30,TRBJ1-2,CAFPGQGAGYGYTF,TGTGCCTTTCCGGGACAGGGGGCGGGCTATGGCTACACCTTC
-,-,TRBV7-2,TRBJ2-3,CASSSLRADTQYF,TGTGCCAGCAGCTCCCTCCGGGCGGATACGCAGTATTTT
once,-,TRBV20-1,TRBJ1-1,CSARGGYTQTEAFF,TGCAGTGCTAGAGGGGGGTATACCCAGACTGAAGCTTTCTTT
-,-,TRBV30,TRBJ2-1,CAWSGGAGEQFF,TGTGCCTGGAGCGGAGGGGCCGGCGAGCAGTTCTTC
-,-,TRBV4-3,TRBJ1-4,CASSVPGGATNEKLFF,TGCGCCAGCAGCGTCCCCGGAGGAGCAACTAATGAAAAACTGTTTTTT
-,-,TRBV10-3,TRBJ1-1,CAISERPYTEAFF,TGTGCCATCAGTGAGAGACCATACACTGAAGCTTTCTTT
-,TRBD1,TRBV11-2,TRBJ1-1,CASSSPGTGNTEAFF,TGTGCCAGCAGCTCCCCCGGGACAGGGAACACTGAAGCTTTCTTT
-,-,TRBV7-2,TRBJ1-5,CASSLIGGNDNQPQHF,TGTGCCAGCAGCTTAATAGGGGGTAACGATAATCAGCCCCAGCATTTT
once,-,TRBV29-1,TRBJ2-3,CSVEPTGIGTQYF,TGCAGCGTTGAACCTACAGGGATCGGTACGCAGTATTTT
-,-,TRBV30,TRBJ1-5,CAWRGPSQDQPQHF,TGTGCCTGGAGGGGACCGTCCCAGGATCAGCCCCAGCATTTT
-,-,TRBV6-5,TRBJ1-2,CASSYFGYGYTF,TGTGCCAGCAGTTACTTTGGCTATGGCTACACCTTC
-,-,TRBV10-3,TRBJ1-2,CAISGLRGANYGYTF,TGTGCCATCAGTGGGCTTAGGGGGGCTAACTATGGCTACACCTTC
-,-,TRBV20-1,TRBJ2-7,CSARAGTENYEQYF,TGCAGTGCCCGAGCCGGGACGGAAAACTACGAGCAGTACTTC
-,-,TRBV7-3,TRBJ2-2,CASSLSGPRGSLTGELFF,TGTGCCAGCAGCTTAAGTGGCCCGCGTGGGAGTTTGACCGGGGAGCTGTTTTTT
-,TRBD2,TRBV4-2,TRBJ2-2,CASSQGSGRATGELFF,TGTGCCAGCAGCCAAGGAAGCGGGAGGGCCACCGGGGAGCTGTTTTTT
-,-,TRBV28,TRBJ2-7,CASIPGHHSYEQYF,TGTGCCAGCATCCCGGGACACCACTCCTACGAGCAGTACTTC
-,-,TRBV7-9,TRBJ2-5,CASSLIRGPETQYF,TGTGCCAGCAGCTTAATCCGGGGTCCGGAGACCCAGTACTTC
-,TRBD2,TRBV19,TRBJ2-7,CASRGGYEQYF,TGTGCCAGCCGGGGGGGCTACGAGCAGTACTTC
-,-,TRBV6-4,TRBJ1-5,CASSDSRGQPQHF,TGTGCCAGCAGTGACTCTAGGGGTCAGCCCCAGCATTTT
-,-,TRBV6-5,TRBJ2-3,CASSYSPDTQYF,TGTGCCAGCAGTTACTCTCCAGATACGCAGTATTTT
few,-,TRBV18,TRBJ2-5,CASSPLGGLQGETQYF,TGTGCCAGCTCACCACTCGGAGGACTCCAGGGAGAGACCCAGTACTTC
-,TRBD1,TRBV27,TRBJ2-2,CASSFQGALSGELFF,TGTGCCAGCAGTTTTCAGGGGGCTTTGTCCGGGGAGCTGTTTTTT
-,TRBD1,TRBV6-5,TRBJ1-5,CASSYTGTGKEDQPQHF,TGTGCCAGCAGTTACACGGGGACAGGGAAGGAGGATCAGCCCCAGCATTTT
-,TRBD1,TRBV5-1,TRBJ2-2,CASIWGTGNTGELFF,TGCGCCAGCATATGGGGGACAGGGAACACCGGGGAGCTGTTTTTT
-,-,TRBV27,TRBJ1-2,CASSLSLTGWNIYGYTF,TGTGCCAGCAGTTTATCCCTGACAGGATGGAATATCTATGGCTACACCTTC
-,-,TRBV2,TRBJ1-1,CASGRVGNTEAFF,TGTGCCAGCGGAAGGGTCGGGAACACTGAAGCTTTCTTT
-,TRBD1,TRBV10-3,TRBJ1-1,CAISERQGGTEAFF,TGTGCCATCAGTGAGAGACAGGGAGGCACTGAAGCTTTCTTT
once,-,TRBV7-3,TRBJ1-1,CASSPRANDRARAFF,TGTGCCAGCAGCCCCAGGGCCAATGATAGGGCGAGAGCTTTCTTT
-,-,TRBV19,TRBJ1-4,CASSVHRGEKLFF,TGTGCCAGTAGTGTACATCGAGGGGAAAAACTGTTTTTT
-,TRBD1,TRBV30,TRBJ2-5,CAWDGTGSWETQYF,TGTGCCTGGGACGGGACAGGGAGTTGGGAGACCCAGTACTTC
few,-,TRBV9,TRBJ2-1,CASSSGRRTYLRSYNEQFF,TGTGCCAGCAGCTCGGGGAGGCGCACCTACCTTCGCTCCTACAATGAGCAGTTCTTC
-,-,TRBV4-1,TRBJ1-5,CASSQDGGYEGAQHF,TGCGCCAGCAGCCAAGATGGGGGCTACGAGGGGGCCCAGCATTTT
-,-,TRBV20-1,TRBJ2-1,CSAISHSVGGYNEQFF,TGCAGTGCTATCTCGCATAGCGTGGGTGGGTACAATGAGCAGTTCTTC
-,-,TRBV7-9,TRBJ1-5,CASPITGILNQPQHF,TGTGCCAGCCCAATCACAGGGATACTTAATCAGCCCCAGCATTTT